This T cell receptor beta chain was obtained from a study of T-cell memory formation after mild COVID-19. Overall study: Among the donors, TCR clusters were largely specific to each donor. Overall study findings and caveats: CD4/CD8 balance characterized clones contracting day 15 to 85, and CD4+ skew characterized later expanders.

Constant-segment primers served in 5'RACE that generated TCR alpha and TCR beta cDNA libraries bearing sample barcodes and UMIs. One entry per CDR3 protein, called by TCRdb with MiXCR from the 5' RACE reads. The sample holds hundreds of thousands of distinct CDR3 sequences, about a sixth seen once. Details on this clonotype: Antigen specificity is unknown.

The CDR3 length is 15 residues. The germline V and J ends were trimmed by 7 bases and 4 bases, with 19 bases remaining between them. CDR1 is MNHEY, CDR2 SVGEGT, per germline. The V call is TRBV6-2 or TRBV6-3, the J call TRBJ1-1; the D is unclear. The sample consisted of PBMCs or a T cell subset sorted from them (not recorded which). This TCR was sampled from an adult woman who had mild COVID-19 (a few samples of this study predate the infection). Cell type and time point are not known. For the CDR3, the DNA is TGTGCCAGCACCCAAGGAACCGGGGTGAGCACTGAAGCTTTCTTT. Amino acid sequence: CASTQGTGVSTEAFF.